This T cell receptor (beta chain) stems from a study of blood T cell repertoires in COVID-19. As for the study in general: COVID-19 samples from acute and convalescent phases originated in the United States, Italy and Spain. PBMCs, B-cell-depleted T cells, or T cells provided the cDNA or gDNA that made up the material.

Study processing details: The assay estimated nucleated cells by amplifying reference gene primers. The protocol was immunoSEQ multiplex PCR, while the TCRdb copy is restricted to in-frame clones and leaves out a portion. Clone size and V and J calls were adopted from that table, with D and trimming inferred from the DNA. Found here are about 120,000 clones, 80% to 90% of them singletons; the top ten hold more than 9%. The CDR3 length is 12 residues. With 5 bases removed from V and 6 bases from J, the gap between germline ends came to 11 bases. Germline V gives CDR1 SGHRS, CDR2 YFSETQ. Sequenced: peripheral blood. The TCR was taken from a human donor in a cohort sampled during active COVID-19. The chain combines TRBV5-1 with TRBJ1-1, with D hard to call. CDR3: CASRAGNSEAFF. The CDR3 DNA sequence: TGCGCCAGCAGGGCGGGTAACTCTGAAGCTTTCTTT. Full variable domain (missing parts from reference TRBV5-1 and TRBJ1-1): KAGVTQTPRYLIKTRGQQVTLSCSPISGHRSVSWYQQTPGQGLQFLFEYFSETQRNKGNFPGRFSGRQFSNSRSEMNVSTLELGDSALYLCASRAGNSEAFFGQGTRLTVV.